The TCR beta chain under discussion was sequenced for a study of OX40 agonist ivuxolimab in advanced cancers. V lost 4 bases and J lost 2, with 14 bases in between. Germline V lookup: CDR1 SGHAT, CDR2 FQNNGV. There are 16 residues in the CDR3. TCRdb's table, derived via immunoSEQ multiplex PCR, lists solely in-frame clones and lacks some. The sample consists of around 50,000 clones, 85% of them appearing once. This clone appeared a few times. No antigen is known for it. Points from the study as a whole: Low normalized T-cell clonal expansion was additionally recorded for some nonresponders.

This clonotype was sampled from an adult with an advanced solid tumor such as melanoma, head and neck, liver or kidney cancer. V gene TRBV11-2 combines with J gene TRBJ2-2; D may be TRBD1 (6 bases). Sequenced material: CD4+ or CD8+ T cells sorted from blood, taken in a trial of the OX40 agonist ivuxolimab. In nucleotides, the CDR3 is TGTGCCAGCAGCTCCGGACAGACTTATAACACCGGGGAGCTGTTTTTT. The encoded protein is CASSSGQTYNTGELFF. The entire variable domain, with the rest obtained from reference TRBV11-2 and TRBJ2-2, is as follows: EAGVAQSPRYKIIEKRQSVAFWCNPISGHATLYWYQQILGQGPKLLIQFQNNGVVDDSQLPKDRFSAERLKGVDSTLKIQPAKLEDSAVYLCASSSGQTYNTGELFFGEGSRLTVL.